Below, one T cell receptor beta chain is given with its context. Unique molecular identifiers featured in how the TCRbeta library was prepared. TCRdb ran MiXCR on the PCR reads and lists one entry per CDR3 protein. Of some 500,000 distinct CDR3 sequences in the sample, approximately 20% were seen once. This sample stems from a study of T-cell reconstitution after alpha-beta-depleted transplantation in children. V lost 2 bases, J lost 1 base, and 3 bases stayed unmatched. CDR1 and CDR2 (germline): SGHRS, YFSETQ. The CDR3 has 15 amino acids. The sequencing used PBMCs from the stem cell graft donor, collected from the stem cell graft. The chain links TRBV5-1 to TRBJ2-3, with TRBD1 identical over 8 bases. The sequence was collected from a human donor who donated a stem cell graft to a child with acute lymphoblastic leukemia. The CDR3 bases are TGCGCCAGCAGCTTTGGGACAGGTCGCACAGATACGCAGTATTTT. Translation: CASSFGTGRTDTQYF.